The rows below give T cell receptor beta chains drawn from one sample of a study of blood T cell repertoires in COVID-19. Generated by immunoSEQ multiplex PCR, the TCRdb table keeps only in-frame clones and is missing some. The repertoire holds roughly 100,000 clones, with more than 70% as singletons. The specimen was peripheral blood. The receptors stem from a woman aged 25 to 39 with acute or convalescent COVID-19. Each CDR3 is given with its conserved first and last residue. A D gene is named only where the DNA matches it firmly. Part of the rows lack a size; the others show once, few, many or a class for expanded clones.

d_call: NA
j_call: TRBJ2-7
v_call: TRBV6-5
clone_size: once
cdr3_length: 14
cdr3_aa: CASSPRGESYEQYF
cdr3_nt: TGTGCCAGCAGCCCCAGGGGGGAGTCCTACGAGCAGTACTTC

d_call: NA
j_call: TRBJ2-1
v_call: TRBV2
clone_size: NA
cdr3_length: 12
cdr3_aa: CASSERVGEQFF
cdr3_nt: TGTGCCAGCAGTGAGAGGGTGGGTGAGCAGTTCTTC

d_call: NA
j_call: TRBJ1-6
v_call: TRBV6-1
clone_size: few
cdr3_length: 16
cdr3_aa: CASSEELGLGNSPLHF
cdr3_nt: TGTGCCAGCAGTGAAGAATTGGGCTTAGGTAATTCACCCCTCCACTTT

d_call: TRBD1
j_call: TRBJ2-7
v_call: TRBV7-3
clone_size: NA
cdr3_length: 13
cdr3_aa: CASSPRQGYEQYF
cdr3_nt: TGTGCCAGCAGCCCTCGACAGGGATACGAGCAGTACTTC

d_call: NA
j_call: TRBJ1-1
v_call: TRBV5-4
clone_size: NA
cdr3_length: 13
cdr3_aa: CASRRGAETEAFF
cdr3_nt: TGTGCCAGCAGACGGGGGGCGGAAACTGAAGCTTTCTTT

d_call: NA
j_call: TRBJ2-4
v_call: TRBV9
clone_size: NA
cdr3_length: 15
cdr3_aa: CASSVVSGGLNIQYF
cdr3_nt: TGTGCCAGCAGCGTAGTATCTGGGGGCCTAAACATTCAGTACTTC

d_call: NA
j_call: TRBJ2-7
v_call: TRBV11-1
clone_size: NA
cdr3_length: 13
cdr3_aa: CASSLVRAGEQYF
cdr3_nt: TGTGCCAGCAGCTTAGTAAGGGCGGGCGAGCAGTACTTC

d_call: TRBD1
j_call: TRBJ1-3
v_call: TRBV4-1
clone_size: NA
cdr3_length: 15
cdr3_aa: CASSTGTGTGNTIYF
cdr3_nt: TGCGCCAGCAGTACCGGGACAGGTACTGGAAACACCATATATTTT

d_call: NA
j_call: TRBJ2-7
v_call: TRBV30
clone_size: NA
cdr3_length: 13
cdr3_aa: CAWSVSIYYEQYF
cdr3_nt: TGTGCCTGGAGTGTAAGCATTTATTACGAGCAGTACTTC

d_call: NA
j_call: TRBJ2-3
v_call: TRBV18
clone_size: NA
cdr3_length: 14
cdr3_aa: CASSPTGITDTQYF
cdr3_nt: TGTGCCAGCTCACCAACAGGGATCACAGATACGCAGTATTTT

d_call: NA
j_call: TRBJ1-5
v_call: TRBV30
clone_size: NA
cdr3_length: 15
cdr3_aa: CAWSTGIRPNQPQHF
cdr3_nt: TGTGCCTGGAGCACAGGAATAAGGCCCAATCAGCCCCAGCATTTT

d_call: NA
j_call: TRBJ1-2
v_call: TRBV7-9
clone_size: NA
cdr3_length: 12
cdr3_aa: CASSPGNRAPTF
cdr3_nt: TGTGCCAGCAGCCCGGGGAACAGGGCTCCCACCTTC

d_call: NA
j_call: TRBJ1-1
v_call: TRBV4-2
clone_size: NA
cdr3_length: 16
cdr3_aa: CASSSPEVEGGTEAFF
cdr3_nt: TGTGCCAGCAGCTCGCCTGAGGTGGAGGGCGGGACTGAAGCTTTCTTT

d_call: NA
j_call: TRBJ2-1
v_call: TRBV19
clone_size: NA
cdr3_length: 13
cdr3_aa: CASSIDQETGQFF
cdr3_nt: TGTGCCAGTAGTATAGATCAGGAAACAGGCCAGTTCTTC

d_call: NA
j_call: TRBJ2-7
v_call: TRBV4-1
clone_size: NA
cdr3_length: 15
cdr3_aa: CASSLARGGAYEQYF
cdr3_nt: TGCGCCAGCAGCCTCGCCAGAGGGGGGGCCTACGAGCAGTACTTC

d_call: NA
j_call: TRBJ1-5
v_call: TRBV18
clone_size: NA
cdr3_length: 14
cdr3_aa: CASSPFSGDQPQHF
cdr3_nt: TGTGCCAGCTCACCATTCTCAGGGGATCAGCCCCAGCATTTT

d_call: TRBD2
j_call: TRBJ2-5
v_call: TRBV5-1
clone_size: NA
cdr3_length: 17
cdr3_aa: CASSPNPNGGAVETQYF
cdr3_nt: TGCGCCAGCAGCCCTAACCCCAACGGGGGGGCCGTGGAGACCCAGTACTTC

d_call: TRBD2
j_call: TRBJ2-7
v_call: TRBV6-5
clone_size: NA
cdr3_length: 14
cdr3_aa: CASGPLTSGGAPYF
cdr3_nt: TGTGCCAGCGGGCCCTTGACTAGCGGGGGCGCCCCGTACTTC

d_call: NA
j_call: TRBJ1-1
v_call: TRBV12-3/TRBV12-4
clone_size: NA
cdr3_length: 13
cdr3_aa: CASSLQLNTEAFF
cdr3_nt: TGTGCCAGCAGTCTACAGTTGAACACTGAAGCTTTCTTT

d_call: NA
j_call: TRBJ1-2
v_call: TRBV30
clone_size: NA
cdr3_length: 13
cdr3_aa: CASTEGGFYGYTF
cdr3_nt: TGTGCCTCTACAGAGGGCGGATTCTATGGCTACACCTTC

d_call: NA
j_call: TRBJ2-1
v_call: TRBV7-5
clone_size: NA
cdr3_length: 16
cdr3_aa: CVRSWDITAGYNEQFF
cdr3_nt: TGTGTCAGAAGCTGGGACATTACAGCGGGGTACAATGAGCAGTTCTTC

d_call: NA
j_call: TRBJ2-3
v_call: TRBV2
clone_size: NA
cdr3_length: 15
cdr3_aa: CASSAPVASTDTQYF
cdr3_nt: TGTGCCAGCAGTGCCCCGGTAGCTAGCACAGATACGCAGTATTTT

d_call: TRBD1
j_call: TRBJ1-1
v_call: TRBV2
clone_size: NA
cdr3_length: 12
cdr3_aa: CAGVGTGGPTRW
cdr3_nt: TGTGCCGGGGTGGGGACAGGGGGCCCGACACGGTGG

d_call: TRBD1
j_call: TRBJ1-1
v_call: TRBV15
clone_size: NA
cdr3_length: 13
cdr3_aa: CATNRGGNTEAFF
cdr3_nt: TGTGCCACCAACAGGGGGGGAAACACTGAAGCTTTCTTT

d_call: NA
j_call: TRBJ1-5
v_call: TRBV4-1
clone_size: once
cdr3_length: 16
cdr3_aa: CASSQETGGSNQPQHF
cdr3_nt: TGCGCCAGCAGCCAAGAAACCGGGGGGAGCAATCAGCCCCAGCATTTT

d_call: TRBD1
j_call: TRBJ1-6
v_call: TRBV27
clone_size: NA
cdr3_length: 18
cdr3_aa: CASSRSGTGTRYNSPLHF
cdr3_nt: TGTGCCAGCAGTAGATCCGGGACAGGGACCCGCTATAATTCACCCCTCCACTTT

d_call: TRBD2
j_call: TRBJ2-1
v_call: TRBV28
clone_size: NA
cdr3_length: 14
cdr3_aa: CASSLSGGAREQFF
cdr3_nt: TGTGCCAGCAGCCTTAGCGGGGGGGCTCGGGAGCAGTTCTTC

d_call: TRBD1
j_call: TRBJ1-5
v_call: TRBV2
clone_size: NA
cdr3_length: 13
cdr3_aa: CASKRTGGQPQHF
cdr3_nt: TGTGCCAGCAAGCGGACAGGAGGTCAGCCCCAGCATTTT

d_call: NA
j_call: TRBJ2-3
v_call: TRBV25-1
clone_size: NA
cdr3_length: 12
cdr3_aa: CASSPFTDTQYF
cdr3_nt: TGTGCCAGCAGTCCATTCACAGATACGCAGTATTTT

d_call: NA
j_call: TRBJ1-1
v_call: TRBV27
clone_size: NA
cdr3_length: 16
cdr3_aa: CASSLWASLGNTEAFF
cdr3_nt: TGTGCCAGCAGTTTATGGGCTTCACTTGGGAACACTGAAGCTTTCTTT

d_call: NA
j_call: TRBJ1-1
v_call: TRBV2
clone_size: NA
cdr3_length: 14
cdr3_aa: CASRVGRGNTEAFF
cdr3_nt: TGTGCCAGCAGGGTCGGACGGGGGAACACTGAAGCTTTCTTT

d_call: NA
j_call: TRBJ1-2
v_call: TRBV11-2
clone_size: NA
cdr3_length: 15
cdr3_aa: CASSLNPGLNYGYTF
cdr3_nt: TGTGCCAGCAGCTTAAACCCAGGGCTGAACTATGGCTACACCTTC

d_call: TRBD1
j_call: TRBJ2-3
v_call: TRBV7-3
clone_size: NA
cdr3_length: 15
cdr3_aa: CASSYTGGLTDTQYF
cdr3_nt: TGTGCCAGCAGCTATACAGGGGGCCTCACAGATACGCAGTATTTT

d_call: NA
j_call: TRBJ2-2
v_call: TRBV12-3/TRBV12-4
clone_size: NA
cdr3_length: 11
cdr3_aa: CASNIAGELFF
cdr3_nt: TGTGCCAGCAATATTGCCGGGGAGCTGTTTTTT

d_call: NA
j_call: TRBJ1-2
v_call: TRBV5-1
clone_size: NA
cdr3_length: 13
cdr3_aa: CASSPGPSGGYTF
cdr3_nt: TGCGCCAGCAGCCCCGGACCCAGCGGGGGCTACACCTTC

d_call: NA
j_call: TRBJ2-7
v_call: TRBV9
clone_size: few
cdr3_length: 15
cdr3_aa: CASSPQPSGAYEQYF
cdr3_nt: TGTGCCAGCAGCCCTCAGCCGAGTGGGGCATACGAGCAGTACTTC

d_call: NA
j_call: TRBJ1-4
v_call: TRBV6-5
clone_size: NA
cdr3_length: 15
cdr3_aa: CASSYRGLSKEKLFF
cdr3_nt: TGTGCCAGCAGTTACCGGGGGTTGAGTAAAGAAAAACTGTTTTTT

d_call: NA
j_call: TRBJ1-2
v_call: TRBV11-3
clone_size: NA
cdr3_length: 15
cdr3_aa: CASSLHPGANYGYTF
cdr3_nt: TGTGCCAGCAGCTTACATCCAGGGGCCAACTATGGCTACACCTTC

d_call: NA
j_call: TRBJ1-6
v_call: TRBV27
clone_size: NA
cdr3_length: 19
cdr3_aa: CASSLSVAGVRATNSPLHF
cdr3_nt: TGTGCCAGCAGTTTATCGGTCGCAGGGGTGAGAGCTACCAATTCACCCCTCCACTTT

d_call: NA
j_call: TRBJ1-2
v_call: TRBV5-1
clone_size: NA
cdr3_length: 16
cdr3_aa: CASSLAPPGLSYGYTF
cdr3_nt: TGCGCCAGCAGCTTGGCCCCACCGGGACTGAGCTATGGCTACACCTTC

d_call: NA
j_call: TRBJ2-7
v_call: TRBV12-3/TRBV12-4
clone_size: NA
cdr3_length: 12
cdr3_aa: CASSFGGNEQYF
cdr3_nt: TGTGCCAGCAGTTTTGGAGGGAACGAGCAGTACTTC

d_call: NA
j_call: TRBJ2-7
v_call: TRBV24-1
clone_size: NA
cdr3_length: 14
cdr3_aa: CATSPGHQSLEQYF
cdr3_nt: TGTGCCACCAGCCCGGGACACCAGTCCTTGGAGCAGTACTTC

d_call: TRBD2
j_call: TRBJ2-1
v_call: TRBV7-6
clone_size: NA
cdr3_length: 17
cdr3_aa: CASSLARGTSGGYEQFF
cdr3_nt: TGTGCCAGCAGCTTAGCGCGGGGGACTAGCGGGGGCTATGAGCAGTTCTTC

d_call: TRBD1
j_call: TRBJ2-7
v_call: TRBV18
clone_size: NA
cdr3_length: 14
cdr3_aa: CASSPGQGPYEQYF
cdr3_nt: TGTGCCAGCTCTCCCGGACAGGGACCCTACGAGCAGTACTTC

d_call: TRBD1
j_call: TRBJ1-2
v_call: TRBV5-4
clone_size: NA
cdr3_length: 13
cdr3_aa: CASSRDRNYGYTF
cdr3_nt: TGTGCCAGCAGCAGGGACAGAAACTATGGCTACACCTTC

d_call: TRBD2
j_call: TRBJ2-2
v_call: TRBV15
clone_size: NA
cdr3_length: 16
cdr3_aa: CATSRGAGGATGELFF
cdr3_nt: TGTGCCACCAGCAGAGGTGCCGGGGGGGCAACCGGGGAGCTGTTTTTT

d_call: NA
j_call: TRBJ2-7
v_call: TRBV28
clone_size: NA
cdr3_length: 16
cdr3_aa: CASSLGGHFSSYEQYF
cdr3_nt: TGTGCCAGCAGTTTAGGGGGACATTTCAGCTCCTACGAGCAGTACTTC

d_call: NA
j_call: TRBJ1-2
v_call: TRBV5-8
clone_size: NA
cdr3_length: 13
cdr3_aa: CASSSGRNYGYTF
cdr3_nt: TGTGCCAGCAGCTCGGGAAGAAACTATGGCTACACCTTC

d_call: TRBD1
j_call: TRBJ2-1
v_call: TRBV28
clone_size: NA
cdr3_length: 15
cdr3_aa: CASRNRQGGFNEQFF
cdr3_nt: TGTGCCAGCAGAAATCGACAGGGGGGTTTTAATGAGCAGTTCTTC